The 32 T cell receptor beta chains given below trace back to one sample, sequenced in a study of blood T cell repertoires in COVID-19. Method: immunoSEQ multiplex PCR; TCRdb's copy keeps in-frame clones and lacks some. The sample has more than 150,000 clones; roughly 87% are singletons. The sample taken for sequencing was PBMCs or T cells enriched from blood (not recorded which). These TCRs come from a woman in her forties or fifties who had recovered from COVID-19.

CDR3 protein: CASSFGGFGEQYF. DNA of the CDR3: TGTGCCAGCAGTTTCGGGGGGTTTGGCGAGCAGTACTTC. The J gene is TRBJ2-7, the V gene TRBV28, with TRBD2 matching 7 bases. Trimming took 3 bases from V and 6 from J; bases not matched to a gene: 5. Germline lookup yields CDR1 MDHEN and CDR2 SYDVKM. This CDR3 has 13 residues. Full variable domain (rest looked up from reference TRBV28 and TRBJ2-7): DVKVTQSSRYLVKRTGEKVFLECVQDMDHENMFWYRQDPGLGLRLIYFSYDVKMKEKGDIPEGYSVSREKKERFSLILESASTNQTSMYLCASSFGGFGEQYFGPGTRLTVT.

The rearrangement uses TRBV19 and TRBJ2-1, with D maybe TRBD2 (6 bases). Per the germline V gene, CDR1 is LNHDA and CDR2 is SQIVND (reference sequence). Deletions cut 7 bases from V and 10 bases from J, with 14 bases between. The CDR3 is made up of 12 amino acids. The CDR3 bases are TGTGCCAGTAACCTACTAGCTGGGGAGCAGTTCTTC. Translation gives CASNLLAGEQFF.

This chain joins TRBV9 and TRBJ2-7; 9 positions match TRBD2. CDR1 and CDR2 (germline): SGDLS, YYNGEE. CDR3 size: 14 residues. The junction had 7 bases not matched to a gene; V was cut back by 4 bases and J by 5 bases. This chain's CDR3 is CASSYSGSFDEQYF. For the CDR3, the DNA is TGTGCCAGCAGCTATAGCGGGAGTTTCGACGAGCAGTACTTC.

This clone occurred once. The chain is built from TRBV7-2 and TRBJ2-1; D might be TRBD2 (6 bases). Germline CDR1 is SGHTA and CDR2 is FQGNSA. This CDR3 has 16 residues. The V gene lost 1 base and the J gene lost 0 bases, with 10 bases spanning the gap. The chain's CDR3 is CASSLVGGGSYNEQFF. For the CDR3, the DNA is TGTGCCAGCAGCTTAGTGGGAGGAGGCTCCTACAATGAGCAGTTCTTC.

The V and J genes are TRBV18 and TRBJ2-5; 8 nucleotides align to TRBD2. Germline CDR1 and CDR2: KGHSH and LQKENI. V was clipped by 10 bases and J by 5 bases; unmatched bases: 9. This CDR3 is built from 13 residues. The CDR3 here is CATGSGSSETQYF. The CDR3 DNA follows: TGTGCCACCGGGAGCGGGAGTTCGGAGACCCAGTACTTC.

This chain links TRBV6-5 with TRBJ1-3; 9 bases agree with TRBD1. Trimming removed 5 bases from V and 0 bases from J; junction bases left unmatched: 2. Germline values: CDR1 MNHEY, CDR2 SVGAGI. The CDR3 has 15 residues. The CDR3: CASSLTGGSGNTIYF. The CDR3 nucleotides are TGTGCCAGCAGTCTGACAGGGGGCTCTGGAAACACCATATATTTT.

This clone was detected once. The gene calls are TRBV10-2 and TRBJ1-5, with TRBD1 matching over 7 bases. V was pared by 3 bases and J by 5 bases, with 4 bases of the junction left unmatched. From germline, CDR1 is WSHSY and CDR2 SAAADI. The CDR3 extends over 14 amino acids. This chain's CDR3 is CASSDRGYYQPQHF. In DNA, the CDR3 is TGCGCCAGCAGTGACAGGGGGTACTATCAGCCCCAGCATTTT.

DNA of the CDR3: TGTGCCACCAGTGAGGCGGGACAGGAGGGGCCCTATGGCTACACCTTC. This sequence encodes CATSEAGQEGPYGYTF. This rearrangement joins TRBV24-1 to TRBJ1-2, with 8 bases that match TRBD1. The CDR3 sequence is 16 residues long. V was clipped by 4 bases and J by 4 bases; unmatched bases: 10. In germline, CDR1 is KGHDR, CDR2 SFDVKD.

V usage is TRBV11-1 and J usage is TRBJ2-7; 11 bases are a match to TRBD1. Germline-derived CDR1 and CDR2 are SGHAT and FQDESV (reference sequence). CDR3 length equals 15 residues. V shed 5 bases and J 7 bases; nucleotides not matched to a gene: 10. The CDR3: CASSAPGQGVGEQYF. The CDR3 nucleotides are TGTGCCAGCAGCGCCCCGGGACAGGGGGTGGGTGAGCAGTACTTC.

The chain carries TRBV27 and TRBJ1-1; 7 nucleotides agree with TRBD1. V was pared by 6 bases and J by 1 base, with 8 bases of the junction left unmatched. The CDR3 spans 15 residues. Germline V gene sequence: CDR1 MNHEY, CDR2 SMNVEV (reference sequence). The CDR3 reads CASRTGAAGNTEAFF. The CDR3 DNA reads as TGTGCCAGCAGAACAGGGGCCGCTGGGAACACTGAAGCTTTCTTT.

V is TRBV6-4 and J is TRBJ2-7; 7 bases fit TRBD2. In germline, CDR1 is MRHNA, CDR2 SNTAGT. The CDR3 length is 18 residues. The trim removed 3 bases at V and 3 bases at J, leaving 17 bases unmatched. The CDR3 DNA reads TGTGCCAGCAGTGAATTCTTGGGGGAGGGAAGGCGTAACTACGAGCAGTACTTC. This gives the protein CASSEFLGEGRRNYEQYF.

This clone was seen a few times. V gene TRBV19 combines with J gene TRBJ1-1; 8 nucleotides agree with TRBD1. V lost 6 bases to trimming and J lost 1 base; unmatched junction nucleotides: 4. Per the germline V gene, CDR1 is LNHDA and CDR2 is SQIVND (reference sequence). CDR3 length: 14 amino acids. The CDR3 DNA follows: TGTGCCAGTAGCCCCGGGACAGGGAACACTGAAGCTTTCTTT. It encodes CASSPGTGNTEAFF.

The DNA for the CDR3 is TGTGCCAGCAGTTTTGGACAGGGAGATTTCGAGCAGTACTTC. Protein sequence: CASSFGQGDFEQYF. The genes are TRBV28 and TRBJ2-7, with 8 bases that match TRBD1. J was trimmed by 6 bases and V by 3 bases; bases with no gene match: 7. Germline V gives CDR1 MDHEN, CDR2 SYDVKM. The CDR3 has 14 amino acids.

The chain carries TRBV11-2 and TRBJ2-3, with 8 positions matching TRBD1. The CDR3 spans 13 residues. Per the germline V gene, CDR1 is SGHAT and CDR2 is FQNNGV. Unmatched junction bases numbered 2, after V lost 4 bases and J lost 5 bases. CDR3 protein: CASSSRGRDTQYF. DNA of the CDR3: TGTGCCAGCAGCTCCAGGGGGCGAGATACGCAGTATTTT.

This clone has just one count. The V gene is TRBV4-2, the J gene TRBJ2-1; TRBD2 agrees at 11 bases. J was trimmed by 5 bases and V by 4 bases; bases with no gene match: 4. This CDR3 region has 15 residues. The germline gives CDR1 LGHNA, CDR2 YNFKEQ. CDR3 coding DNA: TGTGCCAGCAGCCCTGGGACTAGCGGTGACAATGAGCAGTTCTTC. Encoded protein: CASSPGTSGDNEQFF.

The rearrangement uses TRBV7-3 and TRBJ2-3; D is undetermined. CDR3 length equals 15 residues. Germline CDR1 and CDR2: SGHTA and FQGTGA. V gave up 4 bases and J gave up 2 bases, with 13 bases separating them. CDR3: CASSSRPGSTDTQYF. In DNA form, the CDR3 reads TGTGCCAGCAGCTCCCGACCAGGTTCCACAGATACGCAGTATTTT.

In its sample, this clone was seen once. This chain uses TRBV9 with TRBJ2-6, with a possible D match to TRBD2 (6 bases). From germline, CDR1 is SGDLS and CDR2 YYNGEE. Trimming shortened V by 0 bases and J by 4 bases, and 17 bases separated the two germline ends. The CDR3 totals 18 residues. CDR3 protein: CASSVGSGGTLGANVLTF. The CDR3 bases are TGTGCCAGCAGCGTAGGGAGTGGTGGGACTCTCGGGGCCAACGTCCTGACTTTC.

This clone was seen only once. The chain has TRBV28 and TRBJ2-7; 7 nucleotides match TRBD2. After removal of 5 bases from V and 4 bases from J, the junction contained 5 bases not matched to a gene. CDR3 size: 13 residues. CDR1 and CDR2 (germline): MDHEN, SYDVKM. CDR3 residues: CASSSGIRYEQYF. CDR3 nucleotide sequence: TGTGCCAGCAGTAGCGGGATACGGTACGAGCAGTACTTC. The full variable domain, in which reference TRBV28 and TRBJ2-7 provide the parts outside the CDR3, is DVKVTQSSRYLVKRTGEKVFLECVQDMDHENMFWYRQDPGLGLRLIYFSYDVKMKEKGDIPEGYSVSREKKERFSLILESASTNQTSMYLCASSSGIRYEQYFGPGTRLTVT.

The chain employs TRBV11-2 and TRBJ2-7; D unclear. The CDR3 has 12 amino acids. From germline, CDR1 is SGHAT and CDR2 FQNNGV. V was pared by 4 bases and J by 7 bases, with 11 bases between. The CDR3 sequence is CASSSPAVEQYF. Written as DNA, the CDR3 is TGTGCCAGCAGCTCCCCTGCGGTGGAGCAGTACTTC. Supplemented by reference TRBV11-2 and TRBJ2-7, the full variable domain reads EAGVAQSPRYKIIEKRQSVAFWCNPISGHATLYWYQQILGQGPKLLIQFQNNGVVDDSQLPKDRFSAERLKGVDSTLKIQPAKLEDSAVYLCASSSPAVEQYFGPGTRLTVT.

The chain combines TRBV10-1 with TRBJ2-3, with 10 bases identical to TRBD2. The V gene's germline CDR1 is WNHNN and CDR2 SYGVQD (reference sequence). This CDR3 has 14 amino acids. With 10 bases clipped from V and 5 bases from J, the junction kept 9 bases outside the gene matches. The CDR3 DNA reads as TGCGCCACCAGGACTAGCGGAGCGATAGATACGCAGTATTTT. Its protein product is CATRTSGAIDTQYF.

The V gene is TRBV4-3, the J gene TRBJ2-1; 9 nucleotides line up with TRBD2. This CDR3 has 15 residues. The J segment lost 4 bases and the V segment lost 5 bases, leaving 6 bases of the junction unmatched. Looked up from germline, CDR1 is LGHNA and CDR2 is YSLEER. As DNA, the CDR3 is TGCGCCAGCAGCTACCGACTAGCGGATTACAATGAGCAGTTCTTC. It is translated as CASSYRLADYNEQFF.

V usage is TRBV19 and J usage is TRBJ1-1; TRBD1 matches at 7 bases. Germline lookup yields CDR1 LNHDA and CDR2 SQIVND (reference sequence). After removal of 3 bases from V and 6 bases from J, the junction contained 13 bases not matched to a gene. The CDR3 runs 16 residues. The CDR3 nucleotides are TGTGCCAGTAGTATGAGGGGGCGCGTTATAGTAGCTGAAGCTTTCTTT. Translated: CASSMRGRVIVAEAFF.

The genes are TRBV5-8 and TRBJ1-5; D might be TRBD1 (5 bases). The CDR3 length is 15 residues. In germline, CDR1 is SGHTS, CDR2 YDEGEE. V gave up 1 base and J gave up 1 base, with 9 bases separating them. The CDR3 is CASSLFGGSNQPQHF. DNA for the CDR3: TGTGCCAGCAGCTTGTTTGGGGGGAGCAATCAGCCCCAGCATTTT.

This clone rates as medium-sized (0.01 to 0.1%). The chain couples TRBV7-6 to TRBJ1-1; D perhaps matches TRBD1 (5 bases). CDR1 SGHVS and CDR2 FNYEAQ come from the germline V gene. V lost 1 base and J lost 2, with 8 bases in between. The CDR3 consists of 14 residues. CDR3 DNA sequence: TGTGCCAGCAGCTTAGGAACAGGAAACACTGAAGCTTTCTTT. Its translation is CASSLGTGNTEAFF. The whole variable domain, filled in from reference TRBV7-6 and TRBJ1-1, reads GAGVSQSPRYKVTKRGQDVALRCDPISGHVSLYWYRQALGQGPEFLTYFNYEAQQDKSGLPNDRFSAERPEGSISTLTIQRTEQRDSAMYRCASSLGTGNTEAFFGQGTRLTVV.

This rearrangement joins TRBV7-8 to TRBJ2-1; maybe TRBD2 (5 bases). Germline V CDR1 and CDR2: SGHVS, FQNEAQ. CDR3 length: 16 residues. The germline V and J ends were trimmed by 7 bases and 7 bases, with 23 bases remaining between them. CDR3 protein: CASTGPRLPPGNEQFF. The CDR3 bases are TGTGCCAGCACCGGCCCAAGACTCCCGCCGGGGAATGAGCAGTTCTTC.

The V gene is TRBV28, the J gene TRBJ1-5, with D possibly matching TRBD1 (5 bases). CDR3 size: 16 residues. Between the trimmed V and J ends, which lost 3 bases and 2 bases, there was a span of 14 bases. Looked up from germline, CDR1 is MDHEN and CDR2 is SYDVKM. The CDR3 nucleotides read TGTGCCAGCAGTTTGGGACTTCTGCGGGGCAATCAGCCCCAGCATTTT. The encoded protein is CASSLGLLRGNQPQHF.

This clone was seen a handful of times. The V and J genes are TRBV4-1 and TRBJ1-2; D is undetermined. The CDR3 has 17 residues. Germline V CDR1 and CDR2: MGHRA, YSYEKL. V was cut by 0 bases and J by 4 bases, with 18 bases left in between. The CDR3 sequence: CASSQESASPPVYGYTF. The CDR3 nucleotides are TGCGCCAGCAGCCAAGAAAGCGCATCGCCTCCCGTCTATGGCTACACCTTC.

This clone was seen a single time. This chain joins TRBV2 and TRBJ1-2, with D possibly matching TRBD1 (6 bases). Per the germline V gene, CDR1 is SNHLY and CDR2 is FYNNEI. Trimming took 5 bases from V and 4 from J, leaving 8 bases between them. This CDR3 comprises 12 residues. In nucleotides, the CDR3 is TGTGCCAGCAGTCAGGACAGCTATGGCTACACCTTC. The encoded protein is CASSQDSYGYTF.

V gene TRBV7-9 combines with J gene TRBJ2-2, with 9 bases matching TRBD1. Germline trimming cut 5 bases from V and 5 bases from J; bases unmatched to any gene: 3. The CDR3 totals 14 residues. From germline, CDR1 is SEHNR and CDR2 FQNEAQ (reference sequence). The DNA of the CDR3 is TGTGCCAGCAGCGGACAGGGGAGGACCGGGGAGCTGTTTTTT. The encoded protein is CASSGQGRTGELFF.

This sequence joins TRBV2 and TRBJ2-6; D is possibly TRBD2 (6 bases). CDR1 and CDR2 (germline): SNHLY, FYNNEI. V gave up 7 bases and J gave up 2 bases, with 9 bases separating them. This CDR3 contains 14 residues. The CDR3 DNA sequence: TGTGCCAGCACGCCGGGGGCTGGGGCCAACGTCCTGACTTTC. Translating it yields CASTPGAGANVLTF.

V usage is TRBV28 and J usage is TRBJ2-7, with 11 nucleotides matching TRBD2. V dropped 1 base and J dropped 3; count of bases not matched to a gene: 5. Germline CDR1 and CDR2: MDHEN and SYDVKM. CDR3 length: 16 residues. This CDR3 is CASSLLGLAAIYEQYF. In DNA, the CDR3 is TGTGCCAGCAGTTTATTGGGACTAGCGGCAATCTACGAGCAGTACTTC. The entire variable domain, with the rest obtained from reference TRBV28 and TRBJ2-7, is as follows: DVKVTQSSRYLVKRTGEKVFLECVQDMDHENMFWYRQDPGLGLRLIYFSYDVKMKEKGDIPEGYSVSREKKERFSLILESASTNQTSMYLCASSLLGLAAIYEQYFGPGTRLTVT.

The chain uses TRBV15 and TRBJ1-5, with TRBD1 matching 9 bases. The V gene's germline CDR1 is LNHNV and CDR2 YYDKDF (reference sequence). Losses at the gene ends were 5 bases for V and 5 bases for J; bases not matched to a gene: 10. The CDR3 spans 16 residues. This CDR3 is CATSRSPRTGDQPQHF. As DNA, the CDR3 is TGTGCCACCAGCCGATCCCCCCGGACAGGGGATCAGCCCCAGCATTTT.